One sample yielded the 26 T cell receptor beta chains listed below, sequenced in a study of Ad26.COV2.S vaccination and SARS-CoV-2 variants. Sample treatment: roughly 20 received Ad26.COV2.S at low or high dose, single or two shots; about five received placebo; per-sample allocation not given. All samples were drawn on day 63, counting from the first vaccine or placebo injection. Sequencing was performed with immunoSEQ multiplex PCR; in TCRdb, only in-frame clones are kept and a portion is missing. The sample carries more than 300,000 clones, around four fifths recorded once. Sequencing was performed on peripheral blood, taken in a trial of Ad26.COV2.S vaccine versus placebo. The receptors derive from a person between 18 and 59 years old who received the Ad26.COV2.S COVID-19 vaccine or a placebo.

This clone has more than one count but fewer than ten. This chain connects TRBV28 to TRBJ1-3, with D unclear. CDR1 and CDR2 from the germline V gene are MDHEN and SYDVKM. Trimming cost V 6 bases and J 2 bases, with 14 bases left between them. This CDR3 has 15 residues. DNA for the CDR3: TGTGCCAGCAGCGACGATCGGTTGGCTGGAAACACCATATATTTT. The encoded protein is CASSDDRLAGNTIYF.

This chain links TRBV28 with TRBJ2-3, with D perhaps matching TRBD2 (6 bases). The germline V gene encodes CDR1 MDHEN and CDR2 SYDVKM. CDR3 size: 16 residues. V was trimmed by 6 bases and J by 2 bases, leaving 18 bases between them. The CDR3 DNA follows: TGTGCCAGCAGCCCCCCGGGCGGGGAGCACACAGATACGCAGTATTTT. Residues: CASSPPGGEHTDTQYF.

The genes are TRBV5-6 and TRBJ1-1, with a tentative D call TRBD1 (6 bases). V lost 5 bases, J lost 0 bases, and 17 bases lay in between. The CDR3 runs 16 residues. Germline CDR1 and CDR2: SGHDT and YYEEEE. As DNA, the CDR3 is TGTGCCAGCAGACGGCGACAGGTGATGATGAACACTGAAGCTTTCTTT. Protein product: CASRRRQVMMNTEAFF.

The chain is built from TRBV4-2 and TRBJ1-2, with D perhaps TRBD1 (6 bases). The CDR3 is 15 residues long. V was clipped by 0 bases and J by 8 bases, with 16 bases between them. Germline CDR1 is LGHNA and CDR2 is YNFKEQ. The CDR3 bases are TGTGCCAGCAGCCAAGATGGGTACAGGGTGGACGGCTACACCTTC. Protein product: CASSQDGYRVDGYTF.

This clone was picked up one time. The chain couples TRBV5-1 to TRBJ2-2; D not certain. This CDR3 spans 16 amino acids. Trimming took off 2 bases at V and 0 bases at J, with 11 bases between the two ends. Germline CDR1 reads SGHRS; CDR2 reads YFSETQ. CDR3 region: CASSFGPPPNTGELFF. CDR3 DNA: TGCGCCAGCAGCTTCGGTCCGCCTCCGAACACCGGGGAGCTGTTTTTT.

Notes on this clone: Other DNA sequences within the sample encode an identical CDR3. This CDR3 reads CASSLTGSTEAFF. CDR3 coding DNA: TGTGCCAGCAGTTTAACTGGGTCAACTGAAGCTTTCTTT. The chain uses TRBV12-3 or TRBV12-4 and TRBJ1-1; D is uncertain. Trimming left V 2 bases short and J 5 bases short, with 9 bases between. This CDR3 has 13 residues.

This chain connects TRBV12-5 to TRBJ2-2; TRBD2 might be the D (5 bases). Trimming stripped 1 base from V and 4 bases from J, with 28 bases between. The CDR3 is 21 residues long. Per germline, CDR1 LGHNT and CDR2 FRNRAP. In DNA, the CDR3 is TGTGCTAGTGGTTTGGGCCTAGAGGAAGCTCTCACGGGGTTGGCCACCGGGGAGCTGTTTTTT. This sequence encodes CASGLGLEEALTGLATGELFF.

This chain uses TRBV16 with TRBJ2-3; D unclear. V dropped 0 bases and J dropped 0 bases, with 4 bases sitting between them. The length of the CDR3 is 14 residues. The V gene's germline CDR1 is KGHSY and CDR2 FQNENV. This chain's CDR3 is CASSQSRSTDTQYF. In nucleotides, the CDR3 is TGTGCCAGCAGCCAATCTAGGAGCACAGATACGCAGTATTTT.

The chain carries TRBV9 and TRBJ1-3; D might be TRBD1 (5 bases). CDR3 size: 18 residues. V was pared by 1 base and J by 0 bases, with 17 bases between. Germline CDR1 reads SGDLS; CDR2 reads YYNGEE. The CDR3 nucleotides read TGTGCCAGCAGCGTATCTGACAGTTACCCATTCTCTGGAAACACCATATATTTT. It codes for CASSVSDSYPFSGNTIYF.

This chain uses TRBV6-1 with TRBJ2-3; D unresolved. Germline V gives CDR1 MNHNS, CDR2 SASEGT. The CDR3 runs 12 residues. Trimming took 0 bases from V and 2 from J, leaving 0 bases between them. The CDR3: CASSEATDTQYF. The CDR3 DNA reads as TGTGCCAGCAGTGAAGCCACAGATACGCAGTATTTT.

This clone was seen only a few times. The rearrangement links TRBV6-4 to TRBJ2-1; TRBD1 aligns across 7 bases. The junction had 6 bases not matched to a gene; V was cut back by 0 bases and J by 4 bases. This CDR3 is built from 16 residues. Germline-derived CDR1 and CDR2 are MRHNA and SNTAGT. The chain's CDR3 is CASSDSKGADYNEQFF. The CDR3 DNA reads as TGTGCCAGCAGTGACTCGAAGGGGGCAGATTACAATGAGCAGTTCTTC.

The chain couples TRBV9 to TRBJ2-2; D not certain. CDR1 and CDR2 (germline): SGDLS, YYNGEE. With 0 bases removed from V and 5 bases from J, the gap between germline ends came to 8 bases. This CDR3 region has 14 residues. CDR3 region: CASSVVSLTGELFF. CDR3 nucleotides: TGTGCCAGCAGCGTAGTGAGTTTAACCGGGGAGCTGTTTTTT.

In this sample, this clone turned up a few times. J is TRBJ2-5 and V is TRBV5-1; D possibly matches TRBD1 or TRBD2 (6 bases each). Germline V lookup: CDR1 SGHRS, CDR2 YFSETQ. CDR3 length: 16 residues. Trimming removed 4 bases from V and 1 base from J, with 17 bases in between. For the CDR3, the DNA is TGCGCCAGCAGCAAGCAGCTAGGGGGGACCCAAGAGACCCAGTACTTC. The encoded protein is CASSKQLGGTQETQYF.

About this clone: Distinct nucleotide sequences in the sample also encode this CDR3. The chain combines TRBV3-1 (or the pseudogene TRBV3-2) with TRBJ1-1, with D unclear. V dropped 4 bases and J dropped 5 bases, with 8 bases sitting between them. CDR3 length equals 12 residues. Germline CDR1 and CDR2: LGHDT and YNNKEL (reference sequence). The CDR3 protein is CASSRIGTEAFF. The CDR3 nucleotides are TGTGCCAGCAGCCGCATCGGTACTGAAGCTTTCTTT.

The chain carries TRBV7-2 and TRBJ2-3; maybe TRBD1 (6 bases). V lost 1 base, J lost 1 base, and 12 bases lay in between. CDR1 is SGHTA and CDR2 is FQGNSA in the germline V gene. This CDR3 region has 16 residues. The CDR3 region is CASSLDGRQGTDTQYF. The CDR3 nucleotides read TGTGCCAGCAGCTTAGATGGGAGACAGGGCACAGATACGCAGTATTTT.

This chain joins TRBV28 and TRBJ1-6; no clear D. Between the trimmed V and J ends, which lost 3 bases and 6 bases, there was a span of 3 bases. This CDR3 spans 12 amino acids. Germline-derived CDR1 and CDR2 are MDHEN and SYDVKM. This chain's CDR3 is CASSFSNSPLHF. In nucleotides, the CDR3 is TGTGCCAGCAGTTTCAGTAATTCACCCCTCCACTTT.

J is TRBJ1-2 and V is TRBV5-5; no clear D. With 0 bases removed from V and 1 base from J, the gap between germline ends came to 4 bases. Germline V gene lookup returns CDR1 SGHKS and CDR2 YYEKEE (reference sequence). The CDR3 sequence is 13 residues long. The DNA for the CDR3 is TGTGCCAGCAGCTTGGTTTTTAACTATGGCTACACCTTC. Translated: CASSLVFNYGYTF.

Regarding this clone: Within the sample, other DNA sequences also encode this same CDR3. The chain has TRBV9 and TRBJ2-1; D is perhaps TRBD1 or TRBD2 (6 bases each). This CDR3 has 15 residues. Germline CDR1 and CDR2: SGDLS and YYNGEE. Deletions cut 0 bases from V and 1 base from J, with 8 bases between. The CDR3 region has the DNA TGTGCCAGCAGCGTAGGAGGGGGGTCCTACAATGAGCAGTTCTTC. This codes for CASSVGGGSYNEQFF.

V and J are TRBV27 and TRBJ2-6; no reliable D call. CDR1 and CDR2 from the germline V gene are MNHEY and SMNVEV (reference sequence). There are 15 residues in the CDR3. Trimming removed 3 bases from V and 0 bases from J, with 6 bases in between. The CDR3 sequence: CASSFIGSGANVLTF. The CDR3 coding sequence is TGTGCCAGCAGTTTCATAGGCTCTGGGGCCAACGTCCTGACTTTC.

The chain is built from TRBV11-3 and TRBJ2-3; 10 nucleotides match TRBD2. The germline gives CDR1 SGHNT, CDR2 YENEEA. This CDR3 has 15 amino acids. Germline trimming cut 3 bases from V and 3 bases from J; bases unmatched to any gene: 3. The CDR3 loop is CASSFGTSETDTQYF. In DNA, the CDR3 is TGTGCCAGCAGCTTCGGGACTAGCGAGACAGATACGCAGTATTTT.

The rearrangement uses TRBV28 and TRBJ1-1; D not resolved. V lost 6 bases and J 4 bases, leaving 6 bases between the germline ends. CDR1 MDHEN and CDR2 SYDVKM come from the germline V gene. The length of the CDR3 is 11 residues. CDR3 coding DNA: TGTGCCAGCAGCTTAAGCACTGAAGCTTTCTTT. It yields the protein CASSLSTEAFF.

Only one count was recorded for this clone. This sequence joins TRBV10-1 and TRBJ2-7; D is perhaps TRBD1 (5 bases). Germline V gene data show CDR1 as WNHNN and CDR2 as SYGVQD (reference sequence). V dropped 7 bases and J dropped 0 bases, with 10 bases sitting between them. The CDR3 is made up of 13 amino acids. CDR3 amino acids: CASNQGTSYEQYF. The CDR3 DNA reads TGCGCCAGCAACCAGGGTACCTCCTACGAGCAGTACTTC.

This clone appeared a single time. The gene calls are TRBV7-3 and TRBJ2-6, with 11 bases fitting TRBD1. From germline, CDR1 is SGHTA and CDR2 FQGTGA. The trim removed 4 bases at V and 0 bases at J, leaving 5 bases unmatched. The CDR3 length is 18 residues. This chain's CDR3 is CASSYWTGGASGANVLTF. DNA of the CDR3: TGTGCCAGCAGCTACTGGACAGGGGGCGCCTCTGGGGCCAACGTCCTGACTTTC. Looking up the rest from reference TRBV7-3 and TRBJ2-6 gives the full variable domain: GAGVSQTPSNKVTEKGKYVELRCDPISGHTALYWYRQSLGQGPEFLIYFQGTGAADDSGLPNDRFFAVRPEGSVSTLKIQRTERGDSAVYLCASSYWTGGASGANVLTFGAGSRLTVL.

The J gene is TRBJ2-5, the V gene TRBV11-2, with no clear D. The germline V and J ends were trimmed by 1 base and 3 bases, with 6 bases remaining between them. Looked up from germline, CDR1 is SGHAT and CDR2 is FQNNGV. CDR3 length equals 13 residues. For the CDR3, the DNA is TGTGCCAGCAGCTTAGGGCTGGAAGAGACCCAGTACTTC. This gives the protein CASSLGLEETQYF.

V gene TRBV30 combines with J gene TRBJ1-2; a possible D gene is TRBD1 (5 bases). Per germline, CDR1 GTSNPN and CDR2 SVGIG (reference sequence). Trimming left V 1 base short and J 8 bases short, with 11 bases between. CDR3 length: 12 amino acids. The CDR3 DNA sequence: TGTGCCTGGAGTGAGGGACGTTACGGCTACACCTTC. It codes for CAWSEGRYGYTF.

The rearrangement links TRBV11-3 to TRBJ1-1; D is uncertain. The CDR3 runs 14 residues. With 2 bases removed from V and 3 bases from J, the gap between germline ends came to 10 bases. Germline CDR1 and CDR2: SGHNT and YENEEA. The CDR3 DNA sequence: TGTGCCAGCAGCTTATCCGGCGTGGACACTGAAGCTTTCTTT. This translates into CASSLSGVDTEAFF. The full variable domain, completed using reference TRBV11-3 and TRBJ1-1, is EAGVVQSPRYKIIEKKQPVAFWCNPISGHNTLYWYLQNLGQGPELLIRYENEEAVDDSQLPKDRFSAERLKGVDSTLKIQPAELGDSAVYLCASSLSGVDTEAFFGQGTRLTVV.